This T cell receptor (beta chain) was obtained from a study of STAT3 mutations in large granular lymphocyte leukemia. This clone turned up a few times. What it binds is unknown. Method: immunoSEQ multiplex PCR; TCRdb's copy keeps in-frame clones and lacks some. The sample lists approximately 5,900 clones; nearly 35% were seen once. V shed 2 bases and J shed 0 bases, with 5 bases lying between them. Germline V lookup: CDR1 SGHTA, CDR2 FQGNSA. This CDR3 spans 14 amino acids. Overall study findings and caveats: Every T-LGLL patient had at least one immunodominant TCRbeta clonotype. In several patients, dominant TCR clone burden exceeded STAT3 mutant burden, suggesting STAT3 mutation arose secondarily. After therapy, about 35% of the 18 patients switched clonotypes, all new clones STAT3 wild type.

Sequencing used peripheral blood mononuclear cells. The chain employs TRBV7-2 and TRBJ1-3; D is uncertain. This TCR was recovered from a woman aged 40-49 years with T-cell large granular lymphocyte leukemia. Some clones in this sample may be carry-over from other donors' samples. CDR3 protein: CASSLSSSGNTIYF. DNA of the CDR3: TGTGCCAGCAGCTTATCGAGCTCTGGAAACACCATATATTTT.